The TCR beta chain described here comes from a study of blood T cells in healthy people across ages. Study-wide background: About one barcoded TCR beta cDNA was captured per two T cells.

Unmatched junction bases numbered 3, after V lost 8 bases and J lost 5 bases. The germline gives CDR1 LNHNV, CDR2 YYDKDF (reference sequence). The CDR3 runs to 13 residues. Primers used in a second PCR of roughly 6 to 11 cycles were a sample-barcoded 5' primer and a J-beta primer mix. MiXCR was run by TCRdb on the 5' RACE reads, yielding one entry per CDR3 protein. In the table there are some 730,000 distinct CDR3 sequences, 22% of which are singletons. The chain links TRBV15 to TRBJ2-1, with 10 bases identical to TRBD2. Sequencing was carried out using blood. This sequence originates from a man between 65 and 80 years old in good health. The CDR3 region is CATGLAENNEQFF. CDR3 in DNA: TGTGCCACCGGACTAGCGGAAAACAATGAGCAGTTCTTC.